Presented here are 6 T cell receptor beta chains from one specimen sequenced in a study of cytomegalovirus exposure and HLA in healthy donors. Some clones are missing from TCRdb's copy, which holds only in-frame ones; the method was immunoSEQ multiplex PCR. Here the sample spans 250,000 to 350,000 clones, over 75% being singletons. Sequenced sample: PBMCs. These receptors were taken from a man aged 25-45 years in good health and CMV-seronegative.

This chain joins TRBV7-9 and TRBJ1-4, with D perhaps TRBD1 (6 bases). The CDR3 has 14 amino acids. Per the germline V gene, CDR1 is SEHNR and CDR2 is FQNEAQ (reference sequence). The ends were cut back, 6 bases at V and 3 bases at J, with 11 bases in the middle. CDR3 bases: TGTGCCAGCAGGAAAGGACAGCCTAATGAAAAACTGTTTTTT. Translating it yields CASRKGQPNEKLFF.

The chain couples TRBV7-9 to TRBJ1-6; 8 nucleotides agree with TRBD1. The CDR3 loop spans 16 amino acids. Unmatched junction bases numbered 9, after V lost 2 bases and J lost 9 bases. Per germline, CDR1 SEHNR and CDR2 FQNEAQ (reference sequence). The DNA for the CDR3 is TGTGCCAGCAGCTTACCAGGGGGCAGGATGGGTTCACCCCTCCACTTT. Translated, it gives CASSLPGGRMGSPLHF.

The table lists this clone with a count of one. The chain links TRBV15 to TRBJ2-7; the D is unclear. V gave up 4 bases and J gave up 6 bases, with 13 bases separating them. Germline-derived CDR1 and CDR2 are LNHNV and YYDKDF (reference sequence). CDR3 length: 13 amino acids. CDR3 region: CATSTPSVFEQYF. In DNA form, the CDR3 reads TGTGCCACCAGCACCCCCTCGGTGTTCGAGCAGTACTTC.

V gene TRBV29-1 combines with J gene TRBJ2-7, with 7 bases identical to TRBD1. Germline V CDR1 and CDR2: SQVTM, ANQGSEA. There are 11 residues in the CDR3. With V trimmed by 6 bases and J by 9 bases, 8 bases remained unmatched. In nucleotides, the CDR3 is TGCAGCGTCCAGACAGGGTTCGGGCAGTACTTC. Translated: CSVQTGFGQYF.

The J gene is TRBJ1-1, the V gene TRBV18; D uncertain. The CDR3 is 14 amino acids. V was cut by 3 bases and J by 4 bases, with 12 bases left in between. In germline, CDR1 is KGHSH, CDR2 LQKENI. CDR3 sequence reads: CASSPAGSGTEAFF. The CDR3 DNA is TGTGCCAGCTCACCGGCGGGCTCGGGCACTGAAGCTTTCTTT.

The rearrangement links TRBV2 to TRBJ2-1; a weak D match, TRBD2 (6 bases). The length of the CDR3 is 12 residues. V gave up 8 bases and J gave up 4 bases, with 9 bases separating them. The V gene's germline CDR1 is SNHLY and CDR2 FYNNEI. The CDR3: CASGGSYNEQFF. DNA for the CDR3: TGTGCCAGCGGGGGGTCTTACAATGAGCAGTTCTTC.